These 10 T cell receptor beta chains were all obtained from the same sample, sequenced in a study of blood T cell repertoires in COVID-19. Sequencing was performed with immunoSEQ multiplex PCR; in TCRdb, only in-frame clones are kept and a portion is missing. The table has approximately 35,000 clones, about 89% seen once. Specimen: peripheral blood. The source of these receptors is a human donor in a cohort sampled during active COVID-19.

The gene calls are TRBV3-1 (or the pseudogene TRBV3-2) and TRBJ1-1; D perhaps matches TRBD1 (6 bases). The germline V and J ends were trimmed by 8 bases and 1 base, with 14 bases remaining between them. The germline gives CDR1 LGHDT, CDR2 YNNKEL (reference sequence). The CDR3 is 14 amino acids. The DNA of the CDR3 is TGTGCCAGCTCTCAGCAGGGGCAGAACACTGAAGCTTTCTTT. This sequence encodes CASSQQGQNTEAFF.

V is TRBV7-2 and J is TRBJ1-2, with D unresolved. Trimming took 5 bases from V and 3 from J, leaving 10 bases between them. Germline assignment: CDR1 SGHTA and CDR2 FQGNSA. This CDR3 is 13 amino acids long. DNA of the CDR3: TGTGCCAGCAGCCTGGACGGGGACTATGGCTACACCTTC. Translation gives CASSLDGDYGYTF.

The count of this clone is one. The chain employs TRBV28 and TRBJ1-6; 10 bases line up with TRBD1. The CDR3 length is 15 residues. V gave up 8 bases and J gave up 7 bases; unmatched junction bases: 8. The germline CDR1 and CDR2 sequences are MDHEN and SYDVKM. CDR3 DNA: TGTGCCAGCCGTAAGACAGGGGGCTTCAATTCACCCCTCCACTTT. This translates into CASRKTGGFNSPLHF.

CDR3 sequence reads: CASSQSDSPNTEAFF. CDR3 DNA sequence: TGTGCCAGCAGCCAATCTGACAGCCCGAACACTGAAGCTTTCTTT. The chain employs TRBV4-2 and TRBJ1-1, with D perhaps TRBD1 (5 bases). This CDR3 has 15 residues. The V end was cut by 2 bases, the J end by 1 base, with 11 bases between. The V gene's germline CDR1 is LGHNA and CDR2 YNFKEQ.

V gene TRBV7-2 combines with J gene TRBJ2-2, with TRBD2 as a possible D gene (5 bases). The V end was cut by 2 bases, the J end by 4 bases, with 11 bases between. Germline CDR1 reads SGHTA; CDR2 reads FQGNSA. The CDR3 extends over 15 amino acids. CDR3 DNA: TGTGCCAGCAGCTTAAGCCGACTACTCACCGGGGAGCTGTTTTTT. This encodes CASSLSRLLTGELFF.

The chain combines TRBV11-2 with TRBJ2-2; no firm D call. Germline assignment: CDR1 SGHAT and CDR2 FQNNGV. There are 14 residues in the CDR3. The V end lost 1 base, the J end lost 1 base, and 4 bases lay between the germline ends. The CDR3 DNA reads as TGTGCCAGCAGCTTAGCCTGGAACACCGGGGAGCTGTTTTTT. Translated, it gives CASSLAWNTGELFF.

This clone was seen only once. This rearrangement joins TRBV3-1 (or the pseudogene TRBV3-2) to TRBJ2-1; 8 positions match TRBD2. The CDR3 runs to 16 residues. Looked up from germline, CDR1 is LGHDT and CDR2 is YNNKEL (reference sequence). V lost 3 bases and J lost 6; bases outside the gene matches: 10. For the CDR3, the DNA is TGTGCCAGCAGCCAGATGGGCGGGGGGCAGTTCAATGAGCAGTTCTTC. Protein: CASSQMGGGQFNEQFF.

The rearrangement links TRBV5-4 to TRBJ2-5, with D tentatively TRBD2 (6 bases). With 1 base removed from V and 2 bases from J, the gap between germline ends came to 9 bases. Germline V gene sequence: CDR1 SGHNT, CDR2 YYREEE (reference sequence). CDR3 length: 14 amino acids. The CDR3 nucleotides are TGTGCCAGCAGCTTGTCCGGGAGACAAGAGACCCAGTACTTC. Protein: CASSLSGRQETQYF.

This sequence joins TRBV2 and TRBJ1-4; perhaps TRBD1 as D (5 bases). This CDR3 has 15 residues. Trimming left V 4 bases short and J 7 bases short, with 16 bases between. Germline V lookup: CDR1 SNHLY, CDR2 FYNNEI. The CDR3 sequence: CASSVQGFSGEKLFF. CDR3 bases: TGTGCCAGCAGTGTTCAGGGTTTCTCGGGTGAAAAACTGTTTTTT.

This clone was seen once. The gene calls are TRBV5-4 and TRBJ2-1; TRBD2 agrees at 14 bases. V shed 4 bases, J shed 3 bases, and the junction held 3 bases outside the gene matches. The CDR3 has 16 amino acids. Germline values: CDR1 SGHNT, CDR2 YYREEE (reference sequence). This chain's CDR3 is CASSAGLAGVYNEQFF. CDR3 in DNA: TGTGCCAGCAGCGCGGGACTAGCGGGGGTCTACAATGAGCAGTTCTTC.